The 9 T cell receptor beta chains listed next were all sequenced from one sample in a study of blood T cell repertoires in COVID-19. Data came from immunoSEQ multiplex PCR; TCRdb stores just in-frame clones and leaves some out. The sample lists 45,000 or so clones, roughly 68% occurring once. Sequencing used peripheral blood. The receptors shown here come from a man at least 80 years old with acute or convalescent COVID-19.

This rearrangement joins TRBV10-3 to TRBJ2-7, with 7 bases that match TRBD1. The CDR3 is 14 residues long. Germline assignment: CDR1 ENHRY and CDR2 SYGVKD. J lost 2 bases, V lost 3 bases, and 4 bases had no gene match. CDR3 sequence: CAISELGTAYEQYF. CDR3 coding DNA: TGTGCCATCAGTGAACTAGGGACAGCCTACGAGCAGTACTTC.

This clone was seen more than once but under ten times. The V call is TRBV5-1, the J call TRBJ2-1; perhaps TRBD2 as D (5 bases). The CDR3 runs to 15 residues. Germline lookup yields CDR1 SGHRS and CDR2 YFSETQ. Trimming shortened V by 4 bases and J by 0 bases, and 11 bases separated the two germline ends. This chain's CDR3 is CASSPGGSSYNEQFF. The CDR3 DNA reads as TGCGCCAGCAGCCCCGGTGGGAGCTCCTACAATGAGCAGTTCTTC. Full variable domain (remainder filled in from reference TRBV5-1 and TRBJ2-1): KAGVTQTPRYLIKTRGQQVTLSCSPISGHRSVSWYQQTPGQGLQFLFEYFSETQRNKGNFPGRFSGRQFSNSRSEMNVSTLELGDSALYLCASSPGGSSYNEQFFGPGTRLTVL.

This rearrangement joins TRBV5-6 to TRBJ2-2; 8 bases map to TRBD1. V dropped 5 bases and J dropped 7; count of bases not matched to a gene: 7. Germline CDR1 and CDR2: SGHDT and YYEEEE. This CDR3 has 14 amino acids. This CDR3 is CASSLTGVNGELFF. The CDR3 nucleotides are TGTGCCAGCAGTCTGACAGGGGTAAACGGGGAGCTGTTTTTT.

This chain links TRBV6-5 with TRBJ1-1; the D is unclear. Trimming shortened V by 4 bases and J by 2 bases, and 11 bases separated the two germline ends. The CDR3 extends over 14 amino acids. CDR1 MNHEY and CDR2 SVGAGI come from the germline V gene. The CDR3 is CASSSPGANTEAFF. CDR3 nucleotides: TGTGCCAGCAGTTCTCCGGGAGCCAACACTGAAGCTTTCTTT.

This sequence joins TRBV6-5 and TRBJ1-1, with D maybe TRBD1 (6 bases). The CDR3 runs 14 residues. V was trimmed by 2 bases and J by 5 bases, leaving 12 bases between them. Germline CDR1 is MNHEY and CDR2 is SVGAGI. The CDR3 loop is CASSYAGARTEAFF. Written as DNA, the CDR3 is TGTGCCAGCAGTTACGCAGGGGCGAGGACTGAAGCTTTCTTT.

The chain combines TRBV7-2 with TRBJ2-1; TRBD1 matches at 8 bases. CDR1 and CDR2 from the germline V gene are SGHTA and FQGNSA. The CDR3 is 14 amino acids. V trimming: 6 bases; J trimming: 6 bases; junction bases outside the gene matches: 7. The CDR3 sequence: CASSRRTGTNEQFF. The DNA for the CDR3 is TGTGCCAGCAGTCGACGGACAGGGACCAATGAGCAGTTCTTC.

The chain employs TRBV7-3 and TRBJ2-6; 8 bases align to TRBD1. Losses at the gene ends were 5 bases for V and 2 bases for J; bases not matched to a gene: 5. This CDR3 is built from 16 residues. The V gene's germline CDR1 is SGHTA and CDR2 FQGTGA. The CDR3 bases are TGTGCCAGCAGCCTCAGACAGGGGACTGGGGCCAACGTCCTGACTTTC. It translates to CASSLRQGTGANVLTF.

This clone appeared a few times. The chain is built from TRBV4-3 and TRBJ1-6; no clear D gene. V lost 1 base, J lost 10 bases, and 11 bases lay in between. The CDR3 contains 14 residues. Looked up from germline, CDR1 is LGHNA and CDR2 is YSLEER. CDR3 coding DNA: TGCGCCAGCAGCCAAGTTCAGGAAACCTCACCCCTCCACTTT. It encodes CASSQVQETSPLHF.

V and J are TRBV9 and TRBJ2-5; D is perhaps TRBD1 (6 bases). From germline, CDR1 is SGDLS and CDR2 YYNGEE. This CDR3 contains 14 residues. V was shortened by 0 bases and J by 2 bases, with 8 bases between the two germline ends. CDR3 amino acids: CASSVGTDQETQYF. The DNA for the CDR3 is TGTGCCAGCAGCGTAGGGACAGATCAAGAGACCCAGTACTTC.